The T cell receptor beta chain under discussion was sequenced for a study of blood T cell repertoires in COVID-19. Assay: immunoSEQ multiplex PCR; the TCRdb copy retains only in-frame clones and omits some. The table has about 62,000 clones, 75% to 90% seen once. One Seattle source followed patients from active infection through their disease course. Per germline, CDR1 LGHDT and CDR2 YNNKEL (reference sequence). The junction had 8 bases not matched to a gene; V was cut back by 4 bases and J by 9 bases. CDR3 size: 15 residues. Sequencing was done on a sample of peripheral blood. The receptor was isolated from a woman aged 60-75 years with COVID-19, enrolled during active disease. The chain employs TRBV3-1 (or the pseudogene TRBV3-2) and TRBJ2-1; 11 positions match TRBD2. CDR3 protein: CASSLALAGVGEQFF. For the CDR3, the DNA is TGTGCCAGCAGCCTCGCACTAGCGGGAGTCGGTGAGCAGTTCTTC.